The rows below give T cell receptor beta chains drawn from one sample of a study of blood T cell repertoires in COVID-19. Sequencing used immunoSEQ multiplex PCR; TCRdb keeps in-frame clones, though not all of them. The table includes approximately 250,000 clones, around 89% detected once. Sequencing was carried out using PBMCs or T cells enriched from blood (not recorded which). These receptors all come from a woman younger than 45 who had recovered from COVID-19. Each CDR3 is given with its conserved first and last residue. The D gene is left open where the match is weak. Rows give clone size only sometimes, using once, few, many, or a class for an expanded clone.

d_gene,j_gene,v_gene,abundance,len,CDR3aa,CDR3nt
TRBD1,TRBJ1-2,TRBV19,-,14,CASSPGQGANGYTF,TGTGCCAGTAGTCCGGGACAGGGAGCGAATGGCTACACCTTC
-,TRBJ1-3,TRBV2,-,12,CASSDEGNTIYF,TGTGCCAGCAGTGATGAGGGAAACACCATATATTTT
-,TRBJ1-2,TRBV28,-,13,CASSLVSFYGYTF,TGTGCCAGCAGTTTAGTAAGCTTCTATGGCTACACCTTC
-,TRBJ1-5,TRBV15,-,13,CATGDRNNQPQHF,TGTGCCACCGGAGACAGGAACAATCAGCCCCAGCATTTT
-,TRBJ1-4,TRBV5-5,-,14,CASSATAANEKLFF,TGTGCCAGCAGCGCCACCGCAGCTAATGAAAAACTGTTTTTT
TRBD1,TRBJ2-7,TRBV10-3,-,15,CAISPPGQLPGEQYF,TGTGCCATCAGTCCCCCGGGACAGCTGCCCGGCGAGCAGTACTTC
-,TRBJ2-6,TRBV10-3,-,17,CAISESTGTSGANVLTF,TGTGCCATCAGTGAGAGTACAGGCACCTCTGGGGCCAACGTCCTGACTTTC
-,TRBJ1-5,TRBV30,-,13,CAWDSRTDQPQHF,TGTGCCTGGGATAGTCGGACAGACCAGCCCCAGCATTTT
-,TRBJ2-1,TRBV28,-,15,CASSFWPVQNNEQFF,TGTGCCAGCAGTTTCTGGCCCGTTCAGAACAATGAGCAGTTCTTC
TRBD1,TRBJ1-6,TRBV28,-,16,CASSLTTGRIGSPLHF,TGTGCCAGCAGTTTAACGACAGGGAGGATAGGATCACCCCTCCACTTT
-,TRBJ1-1,TRBV7-6,-,14,CASSPSGTPQQAFF,TGTGCCAGCAGCCCGTCCGGGACTCCCCAACAAGCTTTCTTT
-,TRBJ2-7,TRBV10-3,-,13,CAINGVESYEQYF,TGTGCCATCAACGGGGTCGAATCCTACGAGCAGTACTTC
TRBD1,TRBJ2-7,TRBV4-3,-,17,CASSQVYPGQHAYEQYF,TGCGCCAGCAGCCAAGTCTACCCGGGACAGCACGCCTACGAGCAGTACTTC
TRBD1,TRBJ2-7,TRBV5-8,-,16,CASSLALTGKPYEQYF,TGTGCCAGCAGCTTGGCCCTGACAGGGAAACCCTACGAGCAGTACTTC
TRBD1,TRBJ1-5,TRBV6-5,-,14,CASSRDSLNQPQHF,TGTGCCAGCAGTCGGGACAGCCTCAATCAGCCCCAGCATTTT
TRBD2,TRBJ2-1,TRBV27,-,16,CASSLSLADEYNEQFF,TGTGCCAGCAGTTTGTCGCTAGCGGACGAGTACAATGAGCAGTTCTTC
-,TRBJ2-3,TRBV5-4,-,14,CASSLVGGFDTQYF,TGTGCCAGCAGCTTGGTTGGAGGGTTTGATACGCAGTATTTT
-,TRBJ2-1,TRBV30,-,14,CAWSRRRLENEQFF,TGTGCCTGGAGTCGGAGGAGGTTAGAAAATGAGCAGTTCTTC
TRBD2,TRBJ2-1,TRBV6-5,-,16,CASSSMLAGAVNEQFF,TGTGCCAGCAGTTCGATGTTAGCGGGAGCGGTCAATGAGCAGTTCTTC
-,TRBJ1-2,TRBV3-1/TRBV3-2,-,14,CASSSFYRDYGYTF,TGTGCCAGCAGCTCGTTTTACCGAGACTATGGCTACACCTTC
-,TRBJ2-7,TRBV18,-,15,CASSPSGGSSYEQYF,TGTGCCAGCTCCCCCAGTGGCGGGTCCTCCTACGAGCAGTACTTC
-,TRBJ1-5,TRBV2,-,14,CASSDGGSNQPQHF,TGTGCCAGCAGTGACGGAGGTAGCAATCAGCCCCAGCATTTT
-,TRBJ2-5,TRBV7-3,-,9,CAGWETQYF,TGTGCCGGCTGGGAGACCCAGTACTTC
-,TRBJ1-5,TRBV30,once,14,CAWSGSLVDQPQHF,TGTGCCTGGAGTGGATCCCTAGTAGATCAGCCCCAGCATTTT
TRBD2,TRBJ2-1,TRBV5-1,-,14,CASSGLAGGNEQFF,TGCGCCAGCAGCGGGCTAGCGGGAGGCAATGAGCAGTTCTTC
TRBD1,TRBJ2-1,TRBV19,once,17,CASSISWDRGFYNEQFF,TGTGCCAGTAGTATTTCTTGGGACAGGGGGTTTTACAATGAGCAGTTCTTC
-,TRBJ2-3,TRBV7-8,-,18,CASSLGGYGSRVTDTQYF,TGTGCCAGCAGCTTAGGAGGGTACGGGAGTCGCGTCACGGATACGCAGTATTTT
-,TRBJ1-2,TRBV18,-,14,CASSPTGTENGYTF,TGTGCCAGCTCACCAACCGGGACTGAGAATGGCTACACCTTC
-,TRBJ1-5,TRBV25-1,-,14,CASTPGASNQPQHF,TGTGCCAGCACCCCAGGGGCCAGCAATCAGCCCCAGCATTTT
-,TRBJ2-7,TRBV2,-,15,CASTPRERAYYEQYF,TGTGCCAGCACCCCCCGGGAGCGGGCCTATTACGAGCAGTACTTC
TRBD2,TRBJ2-1,TRBV7-2,-,17,CASSLFGSGSSYNEQFF,TGTGCCAGCAGCTTATTTGGTAGCGGGAGCTCCTACAATGAGCAGTTCTTC
-,TRBJ2-3,TRBV28,-,13,CSSRDNIRDTQYF,TGTTCCTCACGGGACAATATCAGAGATACGCAGTATTTT
-,TRBJ1-5,TRBV28,-,15,CASSLQGIGNQPQHF,TGTGCCAGCAGTTTACAGGGGATTGGCAATCAGCCCCAGCATTTT
TRBD2,TRBJ2-5,TRBV2,-,17,CATRGGLAGVHQETQYF,TGTGCCACCCGAGGGGGGCTAGCGGGCGTTCACCAAGAGACCCAGTACTTC
-,TRBJ1-4,TRBV5-8,-,13,CASSFPGRRKLFF,TGTGCCAGCAGCTTCCCAGGGAGGAGGAAACTGTTTTTT
TRBD2,TRBJ2-7,TRBV27,-,13,CASSLAGDYEQYF,TGTGCCAGCTCCTTAGCGGGAGACTACGAGCAGTACTTC
TRBD2,TRBJ2-6,TRBV7-9,once,17,CASSSLAGGIGANVLTF,TGTGCCAGCAGCTCGCTAGCGGGAGGGATTGGGGCCAACGTCCTGACTTTC
-,TRBJ1-2,TRBV29-1,-,13,CSVERGDGYGYTF,TGCAGCGTTGAAAGGGGCGACGGATATGGCTACACCTTC
-,TRBJ1-2,TRBV28,-,12,CASLKGNYGYTF,TGTGCCAGCTTGAAGGGGAACTATGGCTACACCTTC
-,TRBJ1-1,TRBV4-2,-,14,CASSPAGGNTEAFF,TGTGCCAGCAGCCCGGCGGGCGGGAACACTGAAGCTTTCTTT
-,TRBJ2-1,TRBV19,-,15,CASSIDGRDRNEQFF,TGTGCCAGTAGTATAGATGGGAGGGACAGGAATGAGCAGTTCTTC
-,TRBJ1-1,TRBV7-9,-,16,CASSLEARYYKPEAFF,TGTGCCAGCAGCTTAGAAGCGCGATATTATAAGCCTGAAGCTTTCTTT
-,TRBJ1-1,TRBV14,-,16,CASSQGALRWNTEAFF,TGTGCCAGCAGCCAAGGAGCTCTAAGATGGAACACTGAAGCTTTCTTT
-,TRBJ2-1,TRBV30,-,14,CACTGDFHYNEQFF,TGTGCCTGCACCGGAGACTTCCATTACAATGAGCAGTTCTTC
TRBD1,TRBJ2-7,TRBV27,-,13,CASIKQGGHEQYF,TGTGCCAGCATCAAACAGGGGGGCCACGAGCAGTACTTC
-,TRBJ2-7,TRBV19,-,14,CASNDGGASYEQYF,TGTGCCAGTAACGACGGCGGGGCCTCCTACGAGCAGTACTTC
-,TRBJ1-4,TRBV7-2,-,16,CASSLNPGGSGEKLFF,TGTGCCAGCAGCTTAAATCCAGGAGGGAGCGGGGAAAAACTGTTTTTT
-,TRBJ1-5,TRBV7-9,many,14,CASSIQGSNQPQHF,TGTGCCAGCAGCATACAGGGCAGCAATCAGCCCCAGCATTTT
-,TRBJ2-7,TRBV27,-,17,CASSLRSSLSPSYEQYF,TGTGCCAGCAGTTTACGGAGCTCGTTATCCCCCTCCTACGAGCAGTACTTC
TRBD1,TRBJ1-2,TRBV14,-,15,CASSARTGISFGYTF,TGTGCCAGCAGCGCCCGGACAGGGATCTCCTTTGGCTACACCTTC
TRBD1,TRBJ2-6,TRBV9,-,16,CASSVGAGGGANVLTF,TGTGCCAGCAGCGTAGGTGCAGGGGGTGGGGCCAACGTCCTGACTTTC
-,TRBJ1-1,TRBV5-1,-,21,CASSSAVGTEGGSVVGTEAFF,TGCGCCAGCAGTTCGGCGGTCGGGACGGAGGGAGGGTCTGTCGTAGGCACTGAAGCTTTCTTT
-,TRBJ2-7,TRBV29-1,once,12,CSVAGPGYEQYF,TGCAGCGTTGCAGGACCGGGGTACGAGCAGTACTTC
-,TRBJ1-4,TRBV5-1,-,14,CASSLGDANEKLFF,TGCGCCAGCAGCTTGGGTGATGCGAATGAAAAACTGTTTTTT
TRBD1,TRBJ1-2,TRBV3-1/TRBV3-2,-,12,CASSGGSKGYTF,TGTGCCAGCTCAGGGGGGTCTAAAGGCTACACCTTC
-,TRBJ2-5,TRBV21-1,-,16,CASSPTLQERGETQYF,TGTGCCAGCAGCCCGACCCTACAGGAACGGGGGGAGACCCAGTACTTC
TRBD1,TRBJ1-4,TRBV30,few,16,CAWSTPRKGADEKLFF,TGTGCCTGGAGTACCCCCAGGAAGGGGGCTGATGAAAAACTGTTTTTT
-,TRBJ2-7,TRBV20-1,-,9,CSARDPSVF,TGCAGTGCTAGAGATCCGTCGGTATTC
TRBD1,TRBJ2-5,TRBV28,-,15,CASSPPRTGQETQYF,TGTGCCAGCAGTCCCCCCCGGACAGGACAAGAGACCCAGTACTTC
-,TRBJ1-1,TRBV13,-,11,CASSRNTEAFF,TGTGCCAGCAGCCGGAACACTGAAGCTTTCTTT